This TCR beta chain is from a study of blood T cells in healthy people across ages. Whole-study results and caveats: Older age went with lower TCR beta diversity per million T cells, in a roughly linear way. Estimates of diversity drawn from one million T cells were considered underestimates.

To note about this clonotype: Its antigen is unknown.

For the second PCR, which ran for roughly 7 to 11 cycles, a sample-barcoded 5' primer and a J-beta primer mix were used. Every single cDNA molecule received a tag from a template-switch adaptor with 12 random nucleotides. TCRdb passed the 5' RACE reads through MiXCR, listing each CDR3 protein once. The sample includes 890,000 or so distinct CDR3 sequences, 62% of them seen just once. Germline CDR1 is SGDLS and CDR2 is YYNGEE. Trimming left V 4 bases short and J 3 bases short, with 20 bases between. This CDR3 is built from 17 residues. The chain joins TRBV9 to TRBJ2-4, with D tentatively TRBD1 (6 bases). The sequenced sample consisted of blood. The sequence was obtained from a man between 25 and 39 years old in good health. Here the CDR3 DNA reads TGTGCCAGCAGCTCACCCCTACAGGGTTGGGGCAAAAACATTCAGTACTTC. This encodes CASSSPLQGWGKNIQYF.